This T cell receptor (beta chain) was captured in a study of spatial heterogeneity in lung cancer. Overall study: The count of detected beta-chain sequences consistently exceeded that of alpha-chain sequences. Averaged across combinations, each unique TCR and UMI pairing appeared more than ten times in raw reads, which were uncorrected.

Carried by each TCR cDNA molecule was a unique molecular identifier. TCRdb fed the 5' RACE reads into MiXCR, producing one record per CDR3 protein. The top ten clones hold 6.9% of a sample with over 90,000 distinct CDR3 sequences, around 8.6% of them seen once. General study results and limits: At tumor resection, ubiquitous expanded TCRs were detected in blood more often than later.

This clonotype was picked up a small number of times. The antigen is undetermined. Noted time point: sample taken at primary tumor resection. Whole RNA came from tumor, nontumor lung or frozen PBMC and was sequenced without being sorted. CDR3 size: 15 residues. With V trimmed by 5 bases and J by 4 bases, 7 bases remained unmatched. The chain couples TRBV12-3 or TRBV12-4 to TRBJ2-3; the match to TRBD1 covers 9 bases. This receptor was obtained from a male donor with early-stage non-small cell lung cancer. The sample here was PBMCs, taken at surgery. The CDR3 bases are TGTGCCAGCAGTGCGGGACAGGGAGGGTCAGATACGCAGTATTTT. Translating gives CASSAGQGGSDTQYF.